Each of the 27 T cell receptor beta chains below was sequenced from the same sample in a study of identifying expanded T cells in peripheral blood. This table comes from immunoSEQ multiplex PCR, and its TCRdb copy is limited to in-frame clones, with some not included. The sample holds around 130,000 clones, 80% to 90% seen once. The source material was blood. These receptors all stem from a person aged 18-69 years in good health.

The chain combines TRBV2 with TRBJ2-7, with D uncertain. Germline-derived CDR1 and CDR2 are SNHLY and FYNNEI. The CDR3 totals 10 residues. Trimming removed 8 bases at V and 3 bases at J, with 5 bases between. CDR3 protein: CASQIYEQYF. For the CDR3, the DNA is TGTGCCAGCCAAATCTACGAGCAGTACTTC.

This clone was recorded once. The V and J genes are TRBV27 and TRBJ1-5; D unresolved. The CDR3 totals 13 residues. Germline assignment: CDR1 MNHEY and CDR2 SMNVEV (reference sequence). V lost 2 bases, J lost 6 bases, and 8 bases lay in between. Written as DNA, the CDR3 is TGTGCCAGCAGTTTAGAGGCATTTCAGCCCCAGCATTTT. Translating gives CASSLEAFQPQHF.

Written as DNA, the CDR3 is TGCGCCAGCAGCGCCGGGACAGGTAATCAGCCCCAGCATTTT. It is translated as CASSAGTGNQPQHF. The chain joins TRBV5-1 to TRBJ1-5, with 8 bases matching TRBD1. Germline V gene lookup returns CDR1 SGHRS and CDR2 YFSETQ. Unmatched junction bases numbered 4, after V lost 4 bases and J lost 4 bases. This CDR3 region has 14 residues. Full variable domain (rest looked up from reference TRBV5-1 and TRBJ1-5): KAGVTQTPRYLIKTRGQQVTLSCSPISGHRSVSWYQQTPGQGLQFLFEYFSETQRNKGNFPGRFSGRQFSNSRSEMNVSTLELGDSALYLCASSAGTGNQPQHFGDGTRLSIL.

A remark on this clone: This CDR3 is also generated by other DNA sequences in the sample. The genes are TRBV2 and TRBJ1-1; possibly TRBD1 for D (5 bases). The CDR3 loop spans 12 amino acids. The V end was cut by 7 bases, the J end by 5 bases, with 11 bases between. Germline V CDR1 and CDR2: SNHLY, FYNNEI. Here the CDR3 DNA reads TGTGCCAGCACCCTCCGGGGGACTGAAGCTTTCTTT. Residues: CASTLRGTEAFF.

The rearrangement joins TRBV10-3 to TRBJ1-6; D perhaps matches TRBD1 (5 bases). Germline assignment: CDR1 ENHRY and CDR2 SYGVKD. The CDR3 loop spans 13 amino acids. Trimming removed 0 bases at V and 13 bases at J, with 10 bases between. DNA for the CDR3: TGTGCCATCAGTGAGTCACGGGACTTGCCCCTCCACTTT. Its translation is CAISESRDLPLHF.

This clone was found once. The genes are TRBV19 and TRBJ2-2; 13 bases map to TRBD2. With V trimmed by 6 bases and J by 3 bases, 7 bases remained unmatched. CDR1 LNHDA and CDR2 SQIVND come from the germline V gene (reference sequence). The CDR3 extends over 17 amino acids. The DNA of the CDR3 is TGTGCCAGTAGGCAACTAGCGGGAGGGCCTGACACCGGGGAGCTGTTTTTT. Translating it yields CASRQLAGGPDTGELFF.

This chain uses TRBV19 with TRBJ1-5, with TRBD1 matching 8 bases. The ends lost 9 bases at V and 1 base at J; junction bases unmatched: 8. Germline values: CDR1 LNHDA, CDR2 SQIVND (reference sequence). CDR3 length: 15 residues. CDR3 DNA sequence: TGTGCCAGCCAAAGACAGGGGACCAGCAATCAGCCCCAGCATTTT. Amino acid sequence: CASQRQGTSNQPQHF.

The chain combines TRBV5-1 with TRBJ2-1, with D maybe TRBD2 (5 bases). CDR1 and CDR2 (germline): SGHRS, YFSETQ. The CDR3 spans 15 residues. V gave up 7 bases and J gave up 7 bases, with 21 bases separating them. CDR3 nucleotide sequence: TGCGCCAGCGGCCGAGGCGGAATGGAGGCGAATGAGCAGTTCTTC. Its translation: CASGRGGMEANEQFF.

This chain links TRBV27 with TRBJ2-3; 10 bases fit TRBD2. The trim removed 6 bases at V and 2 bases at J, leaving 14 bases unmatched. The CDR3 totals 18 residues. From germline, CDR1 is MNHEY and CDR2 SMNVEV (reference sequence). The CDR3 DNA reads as TGTGCCAGCAGGAGGTTACCTAGCGGGGGATTATACACAGATACGCAGTATTTT. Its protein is CASRRLPSGGLYTDTQYF.

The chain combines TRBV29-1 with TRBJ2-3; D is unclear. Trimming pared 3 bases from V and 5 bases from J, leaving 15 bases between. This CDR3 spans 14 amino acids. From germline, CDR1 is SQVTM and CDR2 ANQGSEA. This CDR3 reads CSVEWADQEDTQYF. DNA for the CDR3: TGCAGCGTTGAGTGGGCCGATCAAGAAGATACGCAGTATTTT.

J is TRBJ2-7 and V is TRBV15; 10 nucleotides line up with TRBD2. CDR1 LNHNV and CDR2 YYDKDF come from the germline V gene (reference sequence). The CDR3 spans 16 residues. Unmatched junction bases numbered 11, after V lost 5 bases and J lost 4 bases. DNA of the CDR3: TGTGCCACCAGCCGAACCCTAGCGGGAGAAAGGTACGAGCAGTACTTC. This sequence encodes CATSRTLAGERYEQYF.

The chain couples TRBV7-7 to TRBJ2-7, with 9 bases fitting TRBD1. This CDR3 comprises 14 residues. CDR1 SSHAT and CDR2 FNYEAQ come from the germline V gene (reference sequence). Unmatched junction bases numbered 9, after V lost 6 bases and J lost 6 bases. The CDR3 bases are TGTGCCAGCAGTCAGGGGACAGGGACGTCCGAGCAGTACTTC. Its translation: CASSQGTGTSEQYF.

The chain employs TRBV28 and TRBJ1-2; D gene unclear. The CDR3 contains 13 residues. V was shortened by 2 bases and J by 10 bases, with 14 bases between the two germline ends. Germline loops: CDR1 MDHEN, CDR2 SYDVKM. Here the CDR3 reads CASSLVGGQFYTF. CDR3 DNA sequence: TGTGCCAGCAGTTTAGTGGGAGGGCAGTTCTACACCTTC.

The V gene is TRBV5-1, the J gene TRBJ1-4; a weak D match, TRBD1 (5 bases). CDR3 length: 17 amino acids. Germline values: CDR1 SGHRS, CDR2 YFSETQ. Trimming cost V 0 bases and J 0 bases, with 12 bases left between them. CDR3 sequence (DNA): TGCGCCAGCAGCTTGGCCCATGGGGGGGCAACTAATGAAAAACTGTTTTTT. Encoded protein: CASSLAHGGATNEKLFF.

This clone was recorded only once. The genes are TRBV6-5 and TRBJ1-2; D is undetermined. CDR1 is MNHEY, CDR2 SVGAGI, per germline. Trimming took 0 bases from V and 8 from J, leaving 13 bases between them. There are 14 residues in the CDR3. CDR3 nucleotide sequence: TGTGCCAGCAGTTACTCGAGAGTTATAATGGGCTACACCTTC. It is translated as CASSYSRVIMGYTF.

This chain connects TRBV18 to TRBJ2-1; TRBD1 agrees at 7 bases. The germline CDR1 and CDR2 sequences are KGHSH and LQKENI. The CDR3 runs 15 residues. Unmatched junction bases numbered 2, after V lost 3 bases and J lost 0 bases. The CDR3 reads CASSPDRSSYNEQFF. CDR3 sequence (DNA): TGTGCCAGCTCACCGGACAGGAGCTCCTACAATGAGCAGTTCTTC.

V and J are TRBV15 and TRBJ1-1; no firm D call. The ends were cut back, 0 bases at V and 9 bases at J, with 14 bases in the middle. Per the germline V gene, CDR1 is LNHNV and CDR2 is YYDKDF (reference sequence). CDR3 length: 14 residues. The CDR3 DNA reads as TGTGCCACCAGCAGAGATAGGGTACTTTTGCAAGCTTTCTTT. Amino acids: CATSRDRVLLQAFF.

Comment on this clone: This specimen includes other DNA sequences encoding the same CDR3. The CDR3: CASSLDRGTEAFF. The CDR3, as DNA: TGTGCCAGCAGTTTGGACAGGGGCACTGAAGCTTTCTTT. The gene calls are TRBV6-1 and TRBJ1-1; 9 nucleotides line up with TRBD1. The germline gives CDR1 MNHNS, CDR2 SASEGT. Trimming removed 5 bases from V and 4 bases from J; junction bases left unmatched: 2. This CDR3 contains 13 residues.

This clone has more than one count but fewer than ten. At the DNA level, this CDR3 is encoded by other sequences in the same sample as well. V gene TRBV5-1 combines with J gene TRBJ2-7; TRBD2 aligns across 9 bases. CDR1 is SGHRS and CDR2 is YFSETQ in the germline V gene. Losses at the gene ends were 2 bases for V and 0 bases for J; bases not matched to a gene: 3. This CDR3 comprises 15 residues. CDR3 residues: CASSFSGGLSYEQYF. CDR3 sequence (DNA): TGCGCCAGCAGCTTTAGCGGGGGACTCTCCTACGAGCAGTACTTC.

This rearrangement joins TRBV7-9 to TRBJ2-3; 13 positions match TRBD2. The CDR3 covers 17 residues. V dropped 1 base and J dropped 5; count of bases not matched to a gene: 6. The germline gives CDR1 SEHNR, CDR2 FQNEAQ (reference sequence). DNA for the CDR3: TGTGCCAGCAGCTTAGAACTAGCGGGAGGGCCGGGAGATACGCAGTATTTT. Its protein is CASSLELAGGPGDTQYF. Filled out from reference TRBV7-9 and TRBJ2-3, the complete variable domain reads DTGVSQNPRHKITKRGQNVTFRCDPISEHNRLYWYRQTLGQGPEFLTYFQNEAQLEKSRLLSDRFSAERPKGSFSTLEIQRTEQGDSAMYLCASSLELAGGPGDTQYFGPGTRLTVL.

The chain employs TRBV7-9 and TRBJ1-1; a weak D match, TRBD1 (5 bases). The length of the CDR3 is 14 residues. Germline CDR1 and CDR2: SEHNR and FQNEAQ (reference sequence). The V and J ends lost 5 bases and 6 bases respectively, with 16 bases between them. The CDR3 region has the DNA TGTGCCAGCAGCCTCTCGGTCGGGGGGGCTGAAGCTTTCTTT. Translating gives CASSLSVGGAEAFF.

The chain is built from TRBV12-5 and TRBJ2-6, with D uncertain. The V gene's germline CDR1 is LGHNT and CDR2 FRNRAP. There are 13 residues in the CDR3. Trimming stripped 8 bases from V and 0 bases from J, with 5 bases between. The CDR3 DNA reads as TGTGCTAGTTCTATCTCTGGGGCCAACGTCCTGACTTTC. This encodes CASSISGANVLTF. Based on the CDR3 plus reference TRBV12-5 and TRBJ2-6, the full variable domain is DARVTQTPRHKVTEMGQEVTMRCQPILGHNTVFWYRQTMMQGLELLAYFRNRAPLDDSGMPKDRFSAEMPDATLATLKIQPSEPRDSAVYFCASSISGANVLTFGAGSRLTVL.

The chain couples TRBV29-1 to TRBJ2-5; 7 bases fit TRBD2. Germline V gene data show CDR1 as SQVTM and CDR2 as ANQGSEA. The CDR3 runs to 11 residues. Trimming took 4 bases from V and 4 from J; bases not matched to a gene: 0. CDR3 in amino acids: CSVGGGETQYF. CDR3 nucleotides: TGCAGCGTTGGCGGGGGAGAGACCCAGTACTTC.

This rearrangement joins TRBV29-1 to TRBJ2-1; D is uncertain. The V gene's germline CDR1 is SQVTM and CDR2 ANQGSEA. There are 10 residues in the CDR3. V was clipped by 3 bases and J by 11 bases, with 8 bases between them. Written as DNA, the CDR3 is TGCAGCGTTGATGAATCCCAGCAGTTCTTC. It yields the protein CSVDESQQFF.

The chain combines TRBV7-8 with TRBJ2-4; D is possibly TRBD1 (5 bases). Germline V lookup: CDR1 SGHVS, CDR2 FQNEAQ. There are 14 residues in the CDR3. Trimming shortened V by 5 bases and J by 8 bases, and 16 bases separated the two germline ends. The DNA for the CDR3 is TGTGCCAGCAGCCTAGGGGCAGCATTGGACATTCAGTACTTC. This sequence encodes CASSLGAALDIQYF.

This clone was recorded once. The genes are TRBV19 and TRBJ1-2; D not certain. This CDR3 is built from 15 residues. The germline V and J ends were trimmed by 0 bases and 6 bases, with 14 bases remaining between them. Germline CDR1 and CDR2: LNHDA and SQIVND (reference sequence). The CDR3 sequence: CASSIESGQWNGYTF. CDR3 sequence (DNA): TGTGCCAGTAGTATAGAATCGGGCCAGTGGAATGGCTACACCTTC.

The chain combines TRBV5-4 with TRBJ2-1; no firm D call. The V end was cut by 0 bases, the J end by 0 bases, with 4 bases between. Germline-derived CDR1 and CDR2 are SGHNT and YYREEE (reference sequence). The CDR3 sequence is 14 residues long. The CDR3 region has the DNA TGTGCCAGCAGCTTGGATAGCTCCTACAATGAGCAGTTCTTC. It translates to CASSLDSSYNEQFF.